The present T cell receptor (beta chain) was sequenced within a study of tumor and adjacent non-tumor tissue in lung cancer. Study background: Aged about 30 to 85 years, patients included roughly eleven men and 4 to 6 women with stage I to III disease. On average, productive TCRbeta reads reached around 4 million per sample. General study results and limits: Higher tumor TCR diversity was associated with shorter survival. Compared with tumor, normal lung showed significantly lower TCR diversity.

RNA was extracted from bulk tissue without any cell sorting. This non-tumor lung sample came from over 3 cm beyond the tumor edge. Three rounds of nested PCR, following a modified ARM-PCR protocol, produced the TCRbeta library. TCRdb ran MiXCR on the multiplex PCR reads and lists one entry per CDR3 protein. The sample has around 57,000 distinct CDR3 sequences; more than 55% are singletons. CDR3 size: 15 residues. The germline gives CDR1 LGHNA, CDR2 YNFKEQ. Unmatched junction bases numbered 4, after V lost 3 bases and J lost 1 base. At least ten counts were recorded for this clonotype. As yet, its antigen is unknown.

This clonotype originated in a man in his sixties or seventies with non-small cell lung cancer. Specimen: distant non-tumor lung tissue. This chain links TRBV4-2 with TRBJ2-3, with 7 bases matching TRBD1. The CDR3 sequence: CASSHITGGTDTQYF. For the CDR3, the DNA is TGTGCCAGCAGCCACATTACAGGGGGCACAGATACGCAGTATTTT.